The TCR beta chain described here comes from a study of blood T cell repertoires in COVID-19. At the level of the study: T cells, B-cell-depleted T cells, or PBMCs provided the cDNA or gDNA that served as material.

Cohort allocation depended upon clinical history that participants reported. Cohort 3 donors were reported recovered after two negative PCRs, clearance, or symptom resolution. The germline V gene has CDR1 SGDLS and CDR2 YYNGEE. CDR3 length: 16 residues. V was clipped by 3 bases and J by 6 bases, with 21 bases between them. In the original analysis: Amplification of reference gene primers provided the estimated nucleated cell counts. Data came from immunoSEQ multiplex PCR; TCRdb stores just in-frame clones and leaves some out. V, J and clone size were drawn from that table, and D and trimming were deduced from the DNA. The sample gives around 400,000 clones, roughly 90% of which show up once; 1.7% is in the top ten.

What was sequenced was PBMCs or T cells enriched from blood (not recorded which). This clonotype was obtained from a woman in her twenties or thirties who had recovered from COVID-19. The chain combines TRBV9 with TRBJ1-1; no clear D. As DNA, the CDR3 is TGTGCCAGCAGCGGAGCTTCCTTTGGGGATAGCGCTGAAGCTTTCTTT. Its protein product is CASSGASFGDSAEAFF. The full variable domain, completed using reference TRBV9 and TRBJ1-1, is DSGVTQTPKHLITATGQRVTLRCSPRSGDLSVYWYQQSLDQGLQFLIQYYNGEERAKGNILERFSAQQFPDLHSELNLSSLELGDSALYFCASSGASFGDSAEAFFGQGTRLTVV.